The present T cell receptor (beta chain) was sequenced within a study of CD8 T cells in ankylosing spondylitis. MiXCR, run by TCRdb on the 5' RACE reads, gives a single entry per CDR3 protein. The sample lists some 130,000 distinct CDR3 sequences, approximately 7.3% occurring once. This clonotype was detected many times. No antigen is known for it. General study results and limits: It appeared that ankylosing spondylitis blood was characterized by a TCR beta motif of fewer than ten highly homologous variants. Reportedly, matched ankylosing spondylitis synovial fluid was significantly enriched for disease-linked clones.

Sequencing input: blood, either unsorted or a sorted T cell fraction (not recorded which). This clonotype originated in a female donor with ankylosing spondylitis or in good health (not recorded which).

CDR3 sequence (DNA): TGCAGTGCTATGGAGACAGGGCAAAACATTCAGTACTTC. Protein sequence: CSAMETGQNIQYF. J is TRBJ2-4 and V is TRBV20-1; 7 nucleotides align to TRBD1. There are 13 residues in the CDR3. V shed 4 bases, J shed 5 bases, and the junction held 5 bases outside the gene matches. The germline V gene has CDR1 DFQATT and CDR2 SNEGSKA (reference sequence).